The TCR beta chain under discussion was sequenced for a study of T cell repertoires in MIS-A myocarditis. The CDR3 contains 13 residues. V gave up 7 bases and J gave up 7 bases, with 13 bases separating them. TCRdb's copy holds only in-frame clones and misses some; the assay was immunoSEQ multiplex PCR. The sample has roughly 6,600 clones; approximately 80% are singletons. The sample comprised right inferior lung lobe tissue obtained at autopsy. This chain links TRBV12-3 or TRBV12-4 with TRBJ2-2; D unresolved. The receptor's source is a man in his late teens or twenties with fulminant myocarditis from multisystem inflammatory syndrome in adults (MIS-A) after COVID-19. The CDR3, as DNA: TGTGCCAGCACCCGACAAATCGGCGGGGAGCTGTTTTTT. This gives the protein CASTRQIGGELFF.